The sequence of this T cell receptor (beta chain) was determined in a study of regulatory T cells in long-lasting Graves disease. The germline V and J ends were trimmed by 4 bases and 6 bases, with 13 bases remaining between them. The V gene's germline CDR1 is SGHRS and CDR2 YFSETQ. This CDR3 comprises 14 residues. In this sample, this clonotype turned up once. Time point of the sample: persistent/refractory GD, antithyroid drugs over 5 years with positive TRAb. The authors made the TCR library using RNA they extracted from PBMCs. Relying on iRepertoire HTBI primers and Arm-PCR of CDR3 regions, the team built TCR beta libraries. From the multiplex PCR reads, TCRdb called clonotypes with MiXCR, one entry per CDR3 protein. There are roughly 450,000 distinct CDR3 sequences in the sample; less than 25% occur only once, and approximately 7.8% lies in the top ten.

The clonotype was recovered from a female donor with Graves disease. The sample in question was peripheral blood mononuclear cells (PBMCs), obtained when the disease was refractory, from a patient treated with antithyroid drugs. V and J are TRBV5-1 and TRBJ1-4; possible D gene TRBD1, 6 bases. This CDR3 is CASSIGQLDEKLFF. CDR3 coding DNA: TGCGCCAGCAGCATAGGACAGCTTGATGAAAAACTGTTTTTT.